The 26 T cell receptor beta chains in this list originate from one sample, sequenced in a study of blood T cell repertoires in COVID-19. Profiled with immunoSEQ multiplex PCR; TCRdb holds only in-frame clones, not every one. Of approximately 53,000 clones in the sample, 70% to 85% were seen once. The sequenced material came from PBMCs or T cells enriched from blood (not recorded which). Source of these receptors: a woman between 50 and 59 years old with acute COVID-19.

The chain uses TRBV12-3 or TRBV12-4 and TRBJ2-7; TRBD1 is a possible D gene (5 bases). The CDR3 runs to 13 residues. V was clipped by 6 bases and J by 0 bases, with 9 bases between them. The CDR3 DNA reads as TGTGCCAGCAGCCCTGACAGCTCCTACGAGCAGTACTTC. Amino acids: CASSPDSSYEQYF.

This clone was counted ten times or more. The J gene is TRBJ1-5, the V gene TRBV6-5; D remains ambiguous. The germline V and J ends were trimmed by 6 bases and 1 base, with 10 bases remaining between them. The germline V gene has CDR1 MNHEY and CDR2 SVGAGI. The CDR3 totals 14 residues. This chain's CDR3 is CASRNGLSNQPQHF. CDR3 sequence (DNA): TGTGCCAGCAGGAATGGACTGAGCAATCAGCCCCAGCATTTT.

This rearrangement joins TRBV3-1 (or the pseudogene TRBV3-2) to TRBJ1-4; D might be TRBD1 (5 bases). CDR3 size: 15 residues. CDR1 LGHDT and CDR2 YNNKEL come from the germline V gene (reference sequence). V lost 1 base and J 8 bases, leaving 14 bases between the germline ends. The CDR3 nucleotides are TGTGCCAGCAGCCAAGGCCCCGGGGGGAGAGAAAAACTGTTTTTT. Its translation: CASSQGPGGREKLFF.

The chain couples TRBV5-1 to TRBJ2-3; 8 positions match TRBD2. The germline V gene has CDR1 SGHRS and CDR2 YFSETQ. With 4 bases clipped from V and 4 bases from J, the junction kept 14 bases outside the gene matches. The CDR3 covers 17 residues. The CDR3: CASSLTGGPGSADTQYF. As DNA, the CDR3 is TGCGCCAGCAGCCTAACGGGGGGGCCGGGATCCGCAGATACGCAGTATTTT.

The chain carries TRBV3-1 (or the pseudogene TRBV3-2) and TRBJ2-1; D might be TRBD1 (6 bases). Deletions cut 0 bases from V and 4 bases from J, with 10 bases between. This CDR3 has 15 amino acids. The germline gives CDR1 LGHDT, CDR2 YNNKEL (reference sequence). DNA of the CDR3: TGTGCCAGCAGCCAAGAGAGGGGGATATACAATGAGCAGTTCTTC. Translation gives CASSQERGIYNEQFF.

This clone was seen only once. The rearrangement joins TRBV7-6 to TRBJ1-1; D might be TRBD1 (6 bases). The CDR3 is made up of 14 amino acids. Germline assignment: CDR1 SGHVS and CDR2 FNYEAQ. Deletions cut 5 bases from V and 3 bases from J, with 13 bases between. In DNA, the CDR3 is TGTGCCAGCAGCCCGAACAGGGATGACACTGAAGCTTTCTTT. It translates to CASSPNRDDTEAFF.

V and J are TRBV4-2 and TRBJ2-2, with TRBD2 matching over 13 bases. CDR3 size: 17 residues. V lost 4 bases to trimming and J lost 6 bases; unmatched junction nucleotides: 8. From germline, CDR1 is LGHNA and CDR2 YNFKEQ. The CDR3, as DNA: TGTGCCAGCAGCCTCCACACTAGCGGGGGGGCCCCCGGGGAGCTGTTTTTT. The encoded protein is CASSLHTSGGAPGELFF.

The CDR3 region is CASSARRVAGTNEQFF. CDR3 bases: TGTGCCAGTAGTGCCCGTCGGGTAGCGGGGACGAATGAGCAGTTCTTC. The chain combines TRBV19 with TRBJ2-1; 8 positions agree with TRBD2. The CDR3 spans 16 residues. Germline trimming cut 5 bases from V and 7 bases from J; bases unmatched to any gene: 13. Germline V CDR1 and CDR2: LNHDA, SQIVND (reference sequence).

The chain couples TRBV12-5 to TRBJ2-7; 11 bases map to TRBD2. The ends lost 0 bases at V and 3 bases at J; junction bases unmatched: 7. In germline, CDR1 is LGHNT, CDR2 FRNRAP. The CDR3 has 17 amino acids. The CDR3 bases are TGTGCTAGTGGTTTGGTAATGGTTAGCGGGGGGGACTACGAGCAGTACTTC. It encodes CASGLVMVSGGDYEQYF.

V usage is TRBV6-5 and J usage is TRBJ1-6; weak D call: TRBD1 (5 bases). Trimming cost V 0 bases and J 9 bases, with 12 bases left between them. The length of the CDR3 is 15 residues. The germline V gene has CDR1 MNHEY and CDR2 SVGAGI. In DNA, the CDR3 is TGTGCCAGCAGTTACTCGGGCAGGGATCGTTCACCCCTCCACTTT. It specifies CASSYSGRDRSPLHF.

The CDR3 DNA follows: TGTGCCAGCAGGCCTGGACAGGCGGGCCTCTACGAGCAGTACTTC. It codes for CASRPGQAGLYEQYF. The chain employs TRBV11-3 and TRBJ2-7; TRBD1 agrees at 7 bases. From germline, CDR1 is SGHNT and CDR2 YENEEA. V shed 6 bases and J 3 bases; nucleotides not matched to a gene: 11. CDR3 length: 15 residues.

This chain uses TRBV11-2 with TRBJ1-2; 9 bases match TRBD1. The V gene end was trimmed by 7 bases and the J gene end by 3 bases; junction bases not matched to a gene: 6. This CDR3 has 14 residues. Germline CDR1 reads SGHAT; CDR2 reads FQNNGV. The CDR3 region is CASTLTGGHYGYTF. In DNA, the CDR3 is TGTGCCAGCACCCTCACAGGGGGCCACTATGGCTACACCTTC. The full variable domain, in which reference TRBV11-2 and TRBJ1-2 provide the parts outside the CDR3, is EAGVAQSPRYKIIEKRQSVAFWCNPISGHATLYWYQQILGQGPKLLIQFQNNGVVDDSQLPKDRFSAERLKGVDSTLKIQPAKLEDSAVYLCASTLTGGHYGYTFGSGTRLTVV.

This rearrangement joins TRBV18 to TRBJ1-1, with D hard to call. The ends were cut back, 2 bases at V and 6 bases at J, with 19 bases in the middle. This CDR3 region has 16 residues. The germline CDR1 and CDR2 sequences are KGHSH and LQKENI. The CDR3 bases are TGTGCCAGCTCACCAGAACGCGGGTTTTCTATCGCTGAAGCTTTCTTT. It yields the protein CASSPERGFSIAEAFF. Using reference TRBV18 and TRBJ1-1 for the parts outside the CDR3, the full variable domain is NAGVMQNPRHLVRRRGQEARLRCSPMKGHSHVYWYRQLPEEGLKFMVYLQKENIIDESGMPKERFSAEFPKEGPSILRIQQVVRGDSAAYFCASSPERGFSIAEAFFGQGTRLTVV.

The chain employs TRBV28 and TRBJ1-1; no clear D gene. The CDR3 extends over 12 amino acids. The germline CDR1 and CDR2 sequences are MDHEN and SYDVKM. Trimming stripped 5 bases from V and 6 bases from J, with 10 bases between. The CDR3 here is CASSVVRAEAFF. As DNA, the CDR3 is TGTGCCAGCAGTGTTGTACGGGCTGAAGCTTTCTTT.

Written as DNA, the CDR3 is TGTGCCACCAGCAGAAGCCTGAGACAGGGTACAACTGAAGCTTTCTTT. Protein: CATSRSLRQGTTEAFF. The chain employs TRBV15 and TRBJ1-1; 7 positions match TRBD1. CDR3 size: 16 residues. Germline loops: CDR1 LNHNV, CDR2 YYDKDF (reference sequence). Germline trimming cut 2 bases from V and 5 bases from J; bases unmatched to any gene: 11.

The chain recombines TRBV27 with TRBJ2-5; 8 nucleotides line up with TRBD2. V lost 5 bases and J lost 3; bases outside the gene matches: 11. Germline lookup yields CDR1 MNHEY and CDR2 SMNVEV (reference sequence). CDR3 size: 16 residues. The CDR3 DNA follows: TGTGCCAGCAGTGCATTTAGCGGGGCAACGGAAGAGACCCAGTACTTC. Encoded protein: CASSAFSGATEETQYF.

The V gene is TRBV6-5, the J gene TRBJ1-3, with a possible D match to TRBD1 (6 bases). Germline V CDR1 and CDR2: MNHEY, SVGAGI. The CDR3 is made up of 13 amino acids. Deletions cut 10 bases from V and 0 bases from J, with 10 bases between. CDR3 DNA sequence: TGTGCCACAGACAGGCACTCTGGAAACACCATATATTTT. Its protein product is CATDRHSGNTIYF.

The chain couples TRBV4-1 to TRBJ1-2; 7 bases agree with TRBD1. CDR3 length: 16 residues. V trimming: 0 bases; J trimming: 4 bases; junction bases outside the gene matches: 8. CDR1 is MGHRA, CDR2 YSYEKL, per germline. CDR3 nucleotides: TGCGCCAGCAGCCAAGATTGGGAGACAGGGCCCTATGGCTACACCTTC. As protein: CASSQDWETGPYGYTF.

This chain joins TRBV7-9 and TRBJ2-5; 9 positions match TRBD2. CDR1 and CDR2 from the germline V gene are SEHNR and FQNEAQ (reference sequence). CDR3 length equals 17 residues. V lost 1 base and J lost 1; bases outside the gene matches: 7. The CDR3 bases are TGTGCCAGCAGCTTAGACGCAGCGGGGGGCTTCCAAGAGACCCAGTACTTC. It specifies CASSLDAAGGFQETQYF.

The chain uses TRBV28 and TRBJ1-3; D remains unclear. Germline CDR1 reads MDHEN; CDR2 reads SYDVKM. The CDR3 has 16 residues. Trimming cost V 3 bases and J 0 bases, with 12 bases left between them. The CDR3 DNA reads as TGTGCCAGCAGTTTCAATCCCGGTTTCTCTGGAAACACCATATATTTT. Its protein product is CASSFNPGFSGNTIYF.

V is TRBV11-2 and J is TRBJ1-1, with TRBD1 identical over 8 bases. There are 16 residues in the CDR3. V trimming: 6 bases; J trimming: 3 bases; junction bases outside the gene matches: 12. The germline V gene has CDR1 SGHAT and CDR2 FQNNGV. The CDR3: CASSLTGGRVDTEAFF. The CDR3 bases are TGTGCCAGCAGTCTTACAGGGGGGAGGGTGGACACTGAAGCTTTCTTT.

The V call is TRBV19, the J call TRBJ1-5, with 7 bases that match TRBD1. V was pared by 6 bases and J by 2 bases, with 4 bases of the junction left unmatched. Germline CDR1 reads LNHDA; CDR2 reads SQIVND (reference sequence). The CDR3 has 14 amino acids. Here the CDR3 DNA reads TGTGCCAGTAGGCCAGGGGGTCGCAATCAGCCCCAGCATTTT. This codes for CASRPGGRNQPQHF.

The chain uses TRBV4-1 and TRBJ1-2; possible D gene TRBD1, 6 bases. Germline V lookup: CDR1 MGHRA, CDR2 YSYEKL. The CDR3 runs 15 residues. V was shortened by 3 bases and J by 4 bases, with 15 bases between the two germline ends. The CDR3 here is CASSQGGGRGYGYTF. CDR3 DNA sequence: TGCGCCAGCAGCCAGGGAGGGGGTCGCGGCTATGGCTACACCTTC.

CDR3 sequence: CASSDRTVDGYTF. For the CDR3, the DNA is TGTGCCAGCAGCGACCGGACAGTGGATGGCTACACCTTC. The chain carries TRBV3-1 (or the pseudogene TRBV3-2) and TRBJ1-2; D may be TRBD1 (6 bases). This CDR3 is 13 amino acids long. The germline V gene encodes CDR1 LGHDT and CDR2 YNNKEL (reference sequence). V lost 5 bases and J lost 6, with 13 bases in between.

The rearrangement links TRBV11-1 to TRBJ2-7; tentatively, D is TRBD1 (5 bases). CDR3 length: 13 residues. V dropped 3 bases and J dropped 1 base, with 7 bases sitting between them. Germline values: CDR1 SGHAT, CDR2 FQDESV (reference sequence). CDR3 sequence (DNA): TGTGCCAGCAGCTTCGACAGTTCCTACGAGCAGTACTTC. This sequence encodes CASSFDSSYEQYF.

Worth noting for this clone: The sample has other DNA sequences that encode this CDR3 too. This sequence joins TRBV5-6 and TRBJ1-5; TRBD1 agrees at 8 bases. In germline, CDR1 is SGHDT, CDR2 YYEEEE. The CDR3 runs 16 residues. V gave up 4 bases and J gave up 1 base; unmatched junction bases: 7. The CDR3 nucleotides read TGTGCCAGCAGCACCCTCGACAGGGGAAGCAATCAGCCCCAGCATTTT. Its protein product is CASSTLDRGSNQPQHF.